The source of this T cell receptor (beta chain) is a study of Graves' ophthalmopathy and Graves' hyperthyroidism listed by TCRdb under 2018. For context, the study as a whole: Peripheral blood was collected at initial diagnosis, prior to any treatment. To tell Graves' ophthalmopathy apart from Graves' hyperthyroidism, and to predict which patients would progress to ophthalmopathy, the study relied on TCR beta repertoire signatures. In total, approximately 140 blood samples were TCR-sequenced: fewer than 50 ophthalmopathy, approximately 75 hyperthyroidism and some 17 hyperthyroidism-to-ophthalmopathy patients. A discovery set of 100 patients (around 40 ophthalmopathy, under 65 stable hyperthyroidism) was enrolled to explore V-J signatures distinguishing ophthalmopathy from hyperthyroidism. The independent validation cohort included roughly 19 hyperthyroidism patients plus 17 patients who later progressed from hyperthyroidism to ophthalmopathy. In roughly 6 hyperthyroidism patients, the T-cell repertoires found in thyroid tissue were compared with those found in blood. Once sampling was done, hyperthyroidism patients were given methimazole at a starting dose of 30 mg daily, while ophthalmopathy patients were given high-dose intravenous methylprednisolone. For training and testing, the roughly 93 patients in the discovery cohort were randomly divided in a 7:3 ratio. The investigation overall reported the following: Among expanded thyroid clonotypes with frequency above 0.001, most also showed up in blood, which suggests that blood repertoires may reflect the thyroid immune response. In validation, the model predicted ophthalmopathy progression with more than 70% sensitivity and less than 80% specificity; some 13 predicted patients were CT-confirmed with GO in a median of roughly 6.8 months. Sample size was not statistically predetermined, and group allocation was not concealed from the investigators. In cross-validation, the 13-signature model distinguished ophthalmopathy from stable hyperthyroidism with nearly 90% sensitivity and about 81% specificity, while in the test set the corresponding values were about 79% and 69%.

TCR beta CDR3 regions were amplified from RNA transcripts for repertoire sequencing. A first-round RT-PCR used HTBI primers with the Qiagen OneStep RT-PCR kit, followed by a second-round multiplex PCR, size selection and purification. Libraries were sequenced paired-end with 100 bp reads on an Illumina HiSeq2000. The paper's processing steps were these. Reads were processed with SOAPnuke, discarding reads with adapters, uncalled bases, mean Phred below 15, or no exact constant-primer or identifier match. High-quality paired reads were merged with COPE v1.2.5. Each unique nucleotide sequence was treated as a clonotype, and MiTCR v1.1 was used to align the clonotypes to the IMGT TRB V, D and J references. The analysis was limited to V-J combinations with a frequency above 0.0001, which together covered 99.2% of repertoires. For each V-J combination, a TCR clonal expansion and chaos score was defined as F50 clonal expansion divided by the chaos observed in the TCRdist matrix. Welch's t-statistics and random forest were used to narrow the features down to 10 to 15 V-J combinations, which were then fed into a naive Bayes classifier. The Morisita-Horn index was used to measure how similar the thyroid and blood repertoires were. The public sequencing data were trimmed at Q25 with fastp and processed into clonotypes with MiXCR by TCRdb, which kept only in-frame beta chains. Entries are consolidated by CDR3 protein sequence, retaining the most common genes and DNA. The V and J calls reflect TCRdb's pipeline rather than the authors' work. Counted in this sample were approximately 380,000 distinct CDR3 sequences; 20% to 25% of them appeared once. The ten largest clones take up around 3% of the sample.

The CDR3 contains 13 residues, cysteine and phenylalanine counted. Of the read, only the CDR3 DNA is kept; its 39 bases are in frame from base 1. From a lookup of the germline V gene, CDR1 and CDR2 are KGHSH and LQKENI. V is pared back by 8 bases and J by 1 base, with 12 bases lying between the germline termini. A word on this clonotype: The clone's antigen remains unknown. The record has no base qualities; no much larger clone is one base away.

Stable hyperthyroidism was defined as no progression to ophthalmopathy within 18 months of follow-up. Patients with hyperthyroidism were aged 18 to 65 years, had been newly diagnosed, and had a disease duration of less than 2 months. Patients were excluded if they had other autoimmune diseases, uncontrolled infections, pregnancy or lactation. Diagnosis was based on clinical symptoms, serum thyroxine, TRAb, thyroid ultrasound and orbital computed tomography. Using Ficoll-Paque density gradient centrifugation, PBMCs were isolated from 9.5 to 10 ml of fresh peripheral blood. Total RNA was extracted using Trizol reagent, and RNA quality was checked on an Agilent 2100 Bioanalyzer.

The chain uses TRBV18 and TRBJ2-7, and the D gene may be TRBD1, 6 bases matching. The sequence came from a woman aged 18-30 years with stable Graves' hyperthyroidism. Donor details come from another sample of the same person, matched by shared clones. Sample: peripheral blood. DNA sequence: TGTGCCAGCACCAAGGACAGTTCCTACGAGCAGTACTTC. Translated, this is CASTKDSSYEQYF.